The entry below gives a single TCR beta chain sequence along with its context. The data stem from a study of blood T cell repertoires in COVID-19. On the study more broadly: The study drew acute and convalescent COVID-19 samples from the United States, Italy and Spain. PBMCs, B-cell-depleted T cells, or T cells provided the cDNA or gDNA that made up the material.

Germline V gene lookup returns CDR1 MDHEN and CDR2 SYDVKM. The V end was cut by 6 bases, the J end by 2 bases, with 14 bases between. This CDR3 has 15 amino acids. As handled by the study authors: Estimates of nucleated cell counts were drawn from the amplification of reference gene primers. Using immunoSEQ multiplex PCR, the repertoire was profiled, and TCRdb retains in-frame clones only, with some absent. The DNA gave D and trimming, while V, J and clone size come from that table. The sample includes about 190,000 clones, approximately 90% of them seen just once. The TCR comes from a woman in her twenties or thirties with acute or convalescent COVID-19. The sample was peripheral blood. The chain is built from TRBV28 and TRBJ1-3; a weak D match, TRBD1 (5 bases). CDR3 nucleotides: TGTGCCAGCAGGGGGGGAGATGGCACTGGAAACACCATATATTTT. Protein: CASRGGDGTGNTIYF.